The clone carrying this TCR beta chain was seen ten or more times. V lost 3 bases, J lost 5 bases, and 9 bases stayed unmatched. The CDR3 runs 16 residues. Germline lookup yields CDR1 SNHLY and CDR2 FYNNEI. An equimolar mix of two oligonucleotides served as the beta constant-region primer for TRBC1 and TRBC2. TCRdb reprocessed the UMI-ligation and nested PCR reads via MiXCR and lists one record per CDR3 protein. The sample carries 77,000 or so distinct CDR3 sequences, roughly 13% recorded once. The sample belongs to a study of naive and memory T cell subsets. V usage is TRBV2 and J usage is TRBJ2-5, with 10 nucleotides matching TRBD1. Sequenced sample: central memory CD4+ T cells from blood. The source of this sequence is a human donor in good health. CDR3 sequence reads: CASSEIGQGGVETQYF. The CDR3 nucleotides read TGTGCCAGCAGTGAGATCGGACAGGGGGGCGTGGAGACCCAGTACTTC.